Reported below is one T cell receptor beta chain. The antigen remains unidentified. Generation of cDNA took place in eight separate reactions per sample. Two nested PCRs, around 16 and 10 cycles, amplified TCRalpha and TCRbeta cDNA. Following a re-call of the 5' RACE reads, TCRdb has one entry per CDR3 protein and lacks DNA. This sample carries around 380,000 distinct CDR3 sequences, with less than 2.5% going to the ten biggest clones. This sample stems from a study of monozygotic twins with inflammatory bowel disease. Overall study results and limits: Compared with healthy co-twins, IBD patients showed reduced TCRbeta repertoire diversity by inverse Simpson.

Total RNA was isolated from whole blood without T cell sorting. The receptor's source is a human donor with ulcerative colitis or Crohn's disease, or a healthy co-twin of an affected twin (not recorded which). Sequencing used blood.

CDR3 in amino acids: CASSLASDRLTGELFF. The chain links TRBV5-1 to TRBJ2-2; the TCRdb call, TRBD1, lacks DNA for checking. Germline loops: CDR1 SGHRS, CDR2 YFSETQ. This CDR3 has 16 amino acids.